The 7 T cell receptor beta chains in this list originate from one sample, sequenced in a study of low-dose radiotherapy and immunotherapy resistance in tumors. First-strand cDNA relied on TRAV- and TRBV-specific primers spanning alpha and beta chains. The PCR that amplified TCRs ran for 20 cycles, relying on a constant-region primer and a V-primer adapter. TCRdb called the reads again in MiXCR, with one record for every CDR3 protein. The data show about 7,300 distinct CDR3 sequences, 84% seen once. The receptors stem from a human donor with advanced metastatic prostate, ovarian, gallbladder or colorectal cancer (not recorded which). This table probably holds off-target reads from a library built for another chain.

The rearrangement links TRBV4-2 to TRBJ2-7; TRBD2 agrees at 7 bases. The germline CDR1 and CDR2 sequences are LGHNA and YNFKEQ. After removal of 2 bases from V and 0 bases from J, the junction contained 4 bases not matched to a gene. The CDR3 spans 15 residues. For the CDR3, the DNA is TGTGCCAGCAGCCAACCCGGACTAGACTCCTACGAGCAGTACTTC. This gives the protein CASSQPGLDSYEQYF.

The rearrangement joins TRBV13 to TRBJ2-3; unclear D gene. The V gene's germline CDR1 is PRHDT and CDR2 FYEKMQ (reference sequence). This CDR3 has 13 residues. V lost 1 base to trimming and J lost 4 bases, with 6 bases between them. The CDR3 here is CASSLDRADTQYF. Here the CDR3 DNA reads TGTGCCAGCAGCTTAGATCGGGCAGATACGCAGTATTTT.

This clonotype was seen a single time. The CDR3 nucleotides are TGTGCCAGCACCATGACTGAAGGGTCGCAGCCCCAGCATTTT. Protein sequence: CASTMTEGSQPQHF. V and J are TRBV6-2 or TRBV6-3 and TRBJ1-5; D ambiguous. This CDR3 contains 14 residues. Trimming removed 7 bases at V and 7 bases at J, with 17 bases between. Germline-derived CDR1 and CDR2 are MNHEY and SVGEGT.

The chain couples TRBV11-1 to TRBJ1-1; 7 nucleotides line up with TRBD1. The CDR3 consists of 15 residues. Per germline, CDR1 SGHAT and CDR2 FQDESV (reference sequence). The ends lost 5 bases at V and 3 bases at J; junction bases unmatched: 9. The CDR3 reads CASSITTGWDTEAFF. As DNA, the CDR3 is TGTGCCAGCAGCATCACGACAGGGTGGGACACTGAAGCTTTCTTT.

The chain has TRBV2 and TRBJ1-1, with 8 bases matching TRBD1. There are 15 residues in the CDR3. CDR1 SNHLY and CDR2 FYNNEI come from the germline V gene. Trimming removed 6 bases from V and 1 base from J; junction bases left unmatched: 7. The CDR3 nucleotides are TGTGCCAGCAGGGATGCTGGGACAGGGAACACTGAAGCTTTCTTT. Protein product: CASRDAGTGNTEAFF.

DNA for the CDR3: TGTGCCAGCAGTTTTGATGGGGGAATGAGCATCGGGGAGCTGTTTTTT. Translated, it gives CASSFDGGMSIGELFF. The chain carries TRBV12-3 or TRBV12-4 and TRBJ2-2; D might be TRBD1 or TRBD2, each matching 5 bases. V was shortened by 3 bases and J by 7 bases, with 18 bases between the two germline ends. The CDR3 extends over 16 amino acids.

J is TRBJ2-7 and V is TRBV18; 9 nucleotides align to TRBD1. Germline CDR1 KGHSH, CDR2 LQKENI. The trim removed 5 bases at V and 2 bases at J, leaving 7 bases unmatched. The CDR3 is 15 residues long. The CDR3 here is CASSLPGTGTYEQYF. The DNA of the CDR3 is TGTGCCAGCTCATTACCCGGGACAGGGACCTACGAGCAGTACTTC.